This T cell receptor (beta chain) was obtained from a study of immune heterogeneity within non-small cell lung tumors. Multiplex PCR employing 32 V and 13 J primers generated amplicons of the TCR beta CDR3. TCRdb called the multiplex PCR reads again in MiXCR, with one record for every CDR3 protein. Among thousands of distinct CDR3 sequences listed, roughly 22% were seen once. In this sample, this clonotype turned up many times. Genomic DNA extracted from bulk tumor tissue served as template. A total of around 600 ng was used per sample. Far-apart biopsies, several per primary tumor, were taken during surgery. Enrolled patients presented with newly diagnosed, previously untreated non-small cell lung cancer and underwent curative surgery. The receptor was derived from a man in his 60s with non-small cell lung cancer. The sample consisted of lung tumor tissue.

The CDR3 region is CSVGGKGNQPQHF. The CDR3 coding sequence is TGCAGTGTCGGAGGGAAGGGCAATCAGCCCCAGCATTTT. V and J are TRBV20-1 and TRBJ1-5; D remains ambiguous. Germline CDR1 DFQATT, CDR2 SNEGSKA (reference sequence). V was cut by 7 bases and J by 2 bases, with 12 bases left in between. CDR3 length: 13 amino acids.